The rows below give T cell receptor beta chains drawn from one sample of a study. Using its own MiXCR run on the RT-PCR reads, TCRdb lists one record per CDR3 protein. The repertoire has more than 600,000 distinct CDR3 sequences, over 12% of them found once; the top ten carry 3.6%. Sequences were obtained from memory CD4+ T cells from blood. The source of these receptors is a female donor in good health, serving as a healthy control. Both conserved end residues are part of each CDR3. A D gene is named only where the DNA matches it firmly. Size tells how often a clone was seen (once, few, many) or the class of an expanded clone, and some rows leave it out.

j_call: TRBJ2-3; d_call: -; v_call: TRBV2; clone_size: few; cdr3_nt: TGTGCCAGCGGATATAGTGCAGATACGCAGTATTTT; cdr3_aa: CASGYSADTQYF
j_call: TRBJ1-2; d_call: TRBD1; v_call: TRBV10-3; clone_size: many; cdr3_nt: TGTGCCATCAGTCCGGGACAGGGGACGGGTGGCTACACCTTC; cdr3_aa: CAISPGQGTGGYTF
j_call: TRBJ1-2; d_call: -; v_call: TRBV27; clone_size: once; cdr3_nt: TGTGCCAGCAGCAGATCCGCGGGTGGGGGCTATCGCTACACCTTC; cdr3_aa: CASSRSAGGGYRYTF
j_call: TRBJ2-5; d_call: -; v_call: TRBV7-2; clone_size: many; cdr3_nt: TGTGCCAGCGGGGAGACCCAGTACTTC; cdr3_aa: CASGETQYF
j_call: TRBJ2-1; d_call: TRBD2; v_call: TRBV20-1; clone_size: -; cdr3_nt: TGCAGTGCCGCCCCGGCGGGAGGATCGAGGAACAATGAGCAGTTCTTC; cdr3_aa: CSAAPAGGSRNNEQFF
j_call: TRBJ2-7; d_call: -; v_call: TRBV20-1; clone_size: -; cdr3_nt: TGCAGTGCTGGAGGTGTCTTCATCTACGAGCAGTACTTC; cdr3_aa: CSAGGVFIYEQYF
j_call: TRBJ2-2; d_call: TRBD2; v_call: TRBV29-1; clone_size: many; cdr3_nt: TGCAGCTACGCGGGGGCCGGGGAGCTGTTTTTT; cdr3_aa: CSYAGAGELFF
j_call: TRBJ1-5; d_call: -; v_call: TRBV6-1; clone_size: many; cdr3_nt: TGTGCCAGCGGGGCAGGGAGAAATCAGCCCCAGCATTTT; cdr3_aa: CASGAGRNQPQHF
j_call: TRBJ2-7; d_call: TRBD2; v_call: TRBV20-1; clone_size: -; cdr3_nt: TGCAGTGCCCCGGACCGGACTAGCGGGTCCTACGAGCAGTACTTC; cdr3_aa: CSAPDRTSGSYEQYF
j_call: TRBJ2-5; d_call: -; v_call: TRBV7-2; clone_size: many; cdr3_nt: TGTGCCAGCAGCTTAGTTCATGGGATGGTGGAGACCCAGTACTTC; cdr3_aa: CASSLVHGMVETQYF
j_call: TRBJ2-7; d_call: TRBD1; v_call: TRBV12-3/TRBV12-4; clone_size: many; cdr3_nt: TGTGCCAGCAGATCCCATTACCGGGACAGCCCCCAGGACTTC; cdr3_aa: CASRSHYRDSPQDF
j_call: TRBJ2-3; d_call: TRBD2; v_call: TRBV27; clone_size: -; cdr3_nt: TGTGCCAGCAGTTTCGAACTAGCGGGAGGGCTATCTACGCAGTATTTT; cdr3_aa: CASSFELAGGLSTQYF
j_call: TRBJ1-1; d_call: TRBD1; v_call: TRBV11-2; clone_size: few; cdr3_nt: TGTGCCAGCAGCTCGTCCGGACAGGGGTTGGGAGCTTTCTTT; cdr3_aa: CASSSSGQGLGAFF
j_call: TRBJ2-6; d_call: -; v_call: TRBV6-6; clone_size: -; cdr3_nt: TGTGCCAGCAGCCGGCTCAACTCTGGGGCCAACGTCCTGACTTTC; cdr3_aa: CASSRLNSGANVLTF
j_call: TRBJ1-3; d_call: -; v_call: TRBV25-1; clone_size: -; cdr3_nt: TGTGCCAGCACCCCGGACAGTACAAACACCATATATTTT; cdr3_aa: CASTPDSTNTIYF
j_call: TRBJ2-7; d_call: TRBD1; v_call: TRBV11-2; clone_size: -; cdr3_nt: TGTGCCAGCAGCTTCTCCGGGACAGGGGTTCTCGAGCAGTACTTC; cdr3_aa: CASSFSGTGVLEQYF
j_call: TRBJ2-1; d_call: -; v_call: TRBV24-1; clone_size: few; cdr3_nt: TGTGCCACCAGTGATTTCTACAGGGTCAATGAGCAGTTCTTC; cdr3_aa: CATSDFYRVNEQFF
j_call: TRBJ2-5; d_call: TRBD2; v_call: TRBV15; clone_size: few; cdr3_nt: TGTGCCACCAGCGCCCGGACTAGCGGGGGAAAAGAGACCCAGTACTTC; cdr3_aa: CATSARTSGGKETQYF
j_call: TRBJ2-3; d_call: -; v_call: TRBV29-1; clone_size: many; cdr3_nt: TGCAGCGTTGAAGACTCCTATAGCACAGATACGCAGTATTTT; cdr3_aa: CSVEDSYSTDTQYF
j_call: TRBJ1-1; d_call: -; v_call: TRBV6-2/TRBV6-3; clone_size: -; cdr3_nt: TGTGCCAGCAGCCGATGGGCCACTGAAGCTTTCTTT; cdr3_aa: CASSRWATEAFF
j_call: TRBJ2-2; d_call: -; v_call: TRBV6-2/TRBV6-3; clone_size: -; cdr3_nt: TGTGCCAGCACCCTTAGGAGGGATGGCGGGGAGCTGTTTTTT; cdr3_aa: CASTLRRDGGELFF
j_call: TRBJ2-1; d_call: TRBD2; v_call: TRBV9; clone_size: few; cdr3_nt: TGTGCCAGCAGCCCCGCCCTAGCGGGACTGGGCAATGAGCAGTTCTTC; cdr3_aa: CASSPALAGLGNEQFF
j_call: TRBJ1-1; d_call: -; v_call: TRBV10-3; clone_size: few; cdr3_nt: TGTGCCATCAGTGACCGGGATGCGAACACTGAAGCTTTCTTT; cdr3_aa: CAISDRDANTEAFF
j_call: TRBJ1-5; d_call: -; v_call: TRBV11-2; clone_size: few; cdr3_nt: TGTGCCAGCAGCTCCGAACGTCAGCCCCAGCATTTT; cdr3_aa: CASSSERQPQHF
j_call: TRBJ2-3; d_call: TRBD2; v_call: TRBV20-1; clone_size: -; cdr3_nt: TGCAGTGCTAGAGTGGAGGGGGGACTAGCGGGAGTACTCAAAGATACGCAGTATTTT; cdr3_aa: CSARVEGGLAGVLKDTQYF
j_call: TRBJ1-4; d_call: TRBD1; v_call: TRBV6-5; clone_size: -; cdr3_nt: TGTGCCAGCAGTTACTCGAACCAGGGGGAAGAAAAACTGTTTTTT; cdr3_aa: CASSYSNQGEEKLFF
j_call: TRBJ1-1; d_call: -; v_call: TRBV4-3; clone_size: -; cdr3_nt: TGCGCCAGCAGCGCGACCCAGAACACTGAAGCTTTCTTT; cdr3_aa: CASSATQNTEAFF
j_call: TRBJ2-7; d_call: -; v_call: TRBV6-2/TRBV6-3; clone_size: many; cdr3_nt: TGTGCCAGCAGACTTACCTACGAGCAGTACTTC; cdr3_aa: CASRLTYEQYF
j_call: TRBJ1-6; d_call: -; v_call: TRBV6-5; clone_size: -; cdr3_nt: TGTGCCAGCAGTTTCTCGTTGAGTATCAATTCACCCCTCCACTTT; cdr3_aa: CASSFSLSINSPLHF
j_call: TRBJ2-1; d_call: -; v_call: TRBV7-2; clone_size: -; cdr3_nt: TGTGCCAGCAGCCCTCTTAGGTTGGAGCAGTTCTTC; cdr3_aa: CASSPLRLEQFF
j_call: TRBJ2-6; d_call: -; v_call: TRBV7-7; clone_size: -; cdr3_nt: TGTGCTAGTTCGGGGCGCGGGGCCAACGTCCTGACTTTC; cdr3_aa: CASSGRGANVLTF
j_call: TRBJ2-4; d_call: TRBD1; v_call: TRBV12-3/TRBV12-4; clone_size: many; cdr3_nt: TGTGCCAGCCTTGTACAGGGGGCATCTAACATTCAGTACTTC; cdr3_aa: CASLVQGASNIQYF